Listed below are T cell receptor beta chains from one sample, sequenced in a study of T cell changes during pregnancy in multiple sclerosis. Assay used: immunoSEQ multiplex PCR; TCRdb lists only in-frame clones, some missing. The table includes 60,000 to 85,000 clones, about nine tenths detected once. The sample consisted of peripheral blood, taken in the first trimester of pregnancy. The receptors originated from a female donor with multiple sclerosis, enrolled in a pregnancy study. Each CDR3 is given with its conserved first and last residue. Each record gives: J gene, D gene, V gene, clone size, CDR3 protein, CDR3 DNA. D genes are given only for firm matches. Clone size is not always given. Where it is, it says once, few, many or a class for expanded clones.

j_gene: TRBJ2-3; d_gene: TRBD2; v_gene: TRBV27; abundance: -; CDR3aa: CASSTQTSGSPDTQYF; CDR3nt: TGTGCCAGCAGTACCCAGACTAGCGGGAGTCCAGATACGCAGTATTTT
j_gene: TRBJ2-1; d_gene: TRBD1; v_gene: TRBV2; abundance: -; CDR3aa: CASSRTGGDEQFF; CDR3nt: TGTGCCAGCAGTAGGACAGGGGGCGATGAGCAGTTCTTC
j_gene: TRBJ2-3; d_gene: TRBD2; v_gene: TRBV30; abundance: -; CDR3aa: CAWLAGDPDTQYF; CDR3nt: TGTGCCTGGTTAGCGGGAGACCCAGATACGCAGTATTTT
j_gene: TRBJ2-3; d_gene: TRBD1; v_gene: TRBV2; abundance: -; CDR3aa: CASSDRQGPYTQYF; CDR3nt: TGTGCCAGCAGTGACCGACAGGGACCCTATACGCAGTATTTT
j_gene: TRBJ1-2; d_gene: -; v_gene: TRBV18; abundance: once; CDR3aa: CASADSLGYTF; CDR3nt: TGTGCCAGCGCCGACAGCTTAGGCTACACCTTC
j_gene: TRBJ2-2; d_gene: TRBD2; v_gene: TRBV15; abundance: -; CDR3aa: CATSRELAGGWDTGELFF; CDR3nt: TGTGCCACCAGCAGAGAACTAGCGGGAGGGTGGGACACCGGGGAGCTGTTTTTT
j_gene: TRBJ1-1; d_gene: -; v_gene: TRBV7-3; abundance: -; CDR3aa: CASSSRGSITEAFF; CDR3nt: TGTGCCAGCAGCTCTAGGGGTAGTATCACTGAAGCTTTCTTT
j_gene: TRBJ1-4; d_gene: -; v_gene: TRBV6-5; abundance: -; CDR3aa: CASSESATNEKLFF; CDR3nt: TGTGCCAGCAGCGAGTCCGCAACTAATGAAAAACTGTTTTTT
j_gene: TRBJ2-1; d_gene: -; v_gene: TRBV18; abundance: -; CDR3aa: CASSSSGEQFF; CDR3nt: TGTGCCAGCTCATCCTCCGGTGAGCAGTTCTTC
j_gene: TRBJ2-1; d_gene: -; v_gene: TRBV30; abundance: -; CDR3aa: CAWSRTNAYNEQFF; CDR3nt: TGTGCCTGGAGTAGGACTAATGCCTACAATGAGCAGTTCTTC
j_gene: TRBJ2-1; d_gene: TRBD2; v_gene: TRBV11-3; abundance: -; CDR3aa: CASSLEGAGGYNEQFF; CDR3nt: TGTGCCAGCAGCTTAGAAGGGGCGGGGGGGTACAATGAGCAGTTCTTC
j_gene: TRBJ2-7; d_gene: TRBD2; v_gene: TRBV6-4; abundance: -; CDR3aa: CASSETSGTYEQYF; CDR3nt: TGTGCCAGCAGTGAGACTAGCGGGACCTACGAGCAGTACTTC
j_gene: TRBJ1-1; d_gene: -; v_gene: TRBV5-5; abundance: -; CDR3aa: CASSFTGNTEAFF; CDR3nt: TGTGCCAGCAGCTTCACCGGGAACACTGAAGCTTTCTTT
j_gene: TRBJ2-1; d_gene: -; v_gene: TRBV29-1; abundance: -; CDR3aa: CSVRPGNPYNEQFF; CDR3nt: TGCAGCGTCCGTCCAGGGAACCCCTACAATGAGCAGTTCTTC
j_gene: TRBJ2-7; d_gene: -; v_gene: TRBV28; abundance: -; CDR3aa: CASSLFLGFDSLSLRGSTYEQYF; CDR3nt: TGTGCCAGCAGTTTATTCCTCGGCTTCGACTCTTTATCACTCAGGGGTTCCACCTACGAGCAGTACTTC
j_gene: TRBJ2-5; d_gene: -; v_gene: TRBV5-6; abundance: -; CDR3aa: CASSGLLETQYF; CDR3nt: TGTGCCAGCAGCGGACTTTTAGAGACCCAGTACTTC
j_gene: TRBJ1-1; d_gene: -; v_gene: TRBV19; abundance: -; CDR3aa: CASSNSQGSEAFF; CDR3nt: TGTGCCAGTAGTAACTCCCAGGGGTCTGAAGCTTTCTTT
j_gene: TRBJ2-5; d_gene: -; v_gene: TRBV13; abundance: -; CDR3aa: CASSQGAVQGAQYF; CDR3nt: TGTGCCAGCAGCCAGGGCGCGGTCCAAGGGGCCCAGTACTTC
j_gene: TRBJ2-1; d_gene: TRBD1; v_gene: TRBV7-2; abundance: -; CDR3aa: CASSLQTGLFDEQFF; CDR3nt: TGTGCCAGCAGCTTACAGACAGGGCTTTTTGATGAGCAGTTCTTC
j_gene: TRBJ2-4; d_gene: -; v_gene: TRBV10-1; abundance: -; CDR3aa: CASSESQGFEVGAKNIQYF; CDR3nt: TGCGCCAGCAGTGAGTCACAGGGTTTTGAGGTTGGAGCCAAAAACATTCAGTACTTC
j_gene: TRBJ2-1; d_gene: TRBD1; v_gene: TRBV27; abundance: -; CDR3aa: CASSPPPDRDSYNEQFF; CDR3nt: TGTGCCAGCAGTCCGCCCCCGGACAGGGACTCCTACAATGAGCAGTTCTTC
j_gene: TRBJ2-1; d_gene: TRBD2; v_gene: TRBV9; abundance: once; CDR3aa: CASSAASGRPYNEQFF; CDR3nt: TGTGCCAGCAGCGCAGCTAGCGGGAGACCCTACAATGAGCAGTTCTTC